Shown below are 11 T cell receptor beta chains from a single sample sequenced in a study of blood T cell repertoires in COVID-19. The table came from immunoSEQ multiplex PCR; TCRdb's copy has only in-frame clones and leaves some out. The profile shows roughly 100,000 clones, about 79% of them singletons. Sequenced sample: peripheral blood. The receptors were gathered from an older man with COVID-19, enrolled during active disease.

The chain carries TRBV6-2 or TRBV6-3 and TRBJ2-2; 10 bases are a match to TRBD2. This CDR3 has 15 residues. V lost 5 bases to trimming and J lost 4 bases; unmatched junction nucleotides: 4. The germline V gene has CDR1 MNHEY and CDR2 SVGEGT. CDR3 residues: CASSLAGAGTGELFF. CDR3 sequence (DNA): TGTGCCAGCAGTCTAGCGGGAGCGGGCACCGGGGAGCTGTTTTTT.

J is TRBJ1-1 and V is TRBV6-1; 7 bases fit TRBD1. The CDR3 is 15 amino acids. Trimming took 1 base from V and 2 from J; bases not matched to a gene: 4. Looked up from germline, CDR1 is MNHNS and CDR2 is SASEGT. The CDR3 DNA reads as TGTGCCAGCAGTGAAGAGGGACAGCTCAACACTGAAGCTTTCTTT. This encodes CASSEEGQLNTEAFF.

The chain links TRBV28 to TRBJ2-1; 10 nucleotides align to TRBD2. V dropped 7 bases and J dropped 2; count of bases not matched to a gene: 2. Per germline, CDR1 MDHEN and CDR2 SYDVKM. The CDR3 loop spans 14 amino acids. The CDR3 reads CASTSGSTYNEQFF. The CDR3 DNA is TGTGCCAGCACTAGCGGGAGCACCTACAATGAGCAGTTCTTC.

The CDR3 loop is CASKELENTEAFF. The CDR3 coding sequence is TGTGCCAGCAAGGAGTTGGAAAACACTGAAGCTTTCTTT. This rearrangement joins TRBV27 to TRBJ1-1; no firm D call. The CDR3 runs 13 residues. V lost 7 bases to trimming and J lost 2 bases, with 11 bases between them. Germline CDR1 reads MNHEY; CDR2 reads SMNVEV (reference sequence).

This sequence joins TRBV10-3 and TRBJ1-1, with TRBD1 matching over 7 bases. CDR3 length: 15 residues. The ends lost 6 bases at V and 3 bases at J; junction bases unmatched: 10. Germline CDR1 ENHRY, CDR2 SYGVKD. This CDR3 reads CAISQGGGRDTEAFF. CDR3 sequence (DNA): TGTGCCATCAGCCAAGGGGGCGGTAGGGACACTGAAGCTTTCTTT.

The chain links TRBV10-3 to TRBJ1-2; D is unresolved. V shed 4 bases and J shed 2 bases, with 8 bases lying between them. There are 13 residues in the CDR3. Germline loops: CDR1 ENHRY, CDR2 SYGVKD. The CDR3: CAISGIGNYGYTF. The CDR3 DNA sequence: TGTGCCATCAGTGGTATCGGGAACTATGGCTACACCTTC.

The chain is built from TRBV5-1 and TRBJ2-5; TRBD2 is a possible D gene (6 bases). This CDR3 region has 17 residues. The germline V and J ends were trimmed by 0 bases and 4 bases, with 19 bases remaining between them. CDR1 is SGHRS, CDR2 YFSETQ, per germline. The CDR3 nucleotides are TGCGCCAGCAGCTTGGGCCCAAACTGGGGAGGACGAGAGACCCAGTACTTC. Residues: CASSLGPNWGGRETQYF.

The chain couples TRBV30 to TRBJ1-2, with a possible D match to TRBD1 (5 bases). This CDR3 contains 15 residues. The V and J ends lost 2 bases and 4 bases respectively, with 17 bases between them. Germline V gene data show CDR1 as GTSNPN and CDR2 as SVGIG (reference sequence). CDR3 sequence reads: CAWSPDWGRPYGYTF. DNA for the CDR3: TGTGCCTGGAGTCCCGACTGGGGGAGGCCCTATGGCTACACCTTC.

The chain combines TRBV10-3 with TRBJ1-4; 7 bases map to TRBD1. V gave up 0 bases and J gave up 7 bases; unmatched junction bases: 2. The CDR3 is made up of 14 amino acids. CDR1 and CDR2 (germline): ENHRY, SYGVKD. CDR3 sequence: CAISESTGREKLFF. The CDR3 bases are TGTGCCATCAGTGAGTCGACAGGGCGTGAAAAACTGTTTTTT.

This chain links TRBV6-1 with TRBJ2-7, with a possible D match to TRBD1 (6 bases). This CDR3 region has 14 residues. Trimming took 3 bases from V and 0 from J, leaving 9 bases between them. The germline CDR1 and CDR2 sequences are MNHNS and SASEGT. The CDR3 protein is CASSDDRSSYEQYF. CDR3 bases: TGTGCCAGCAGTGACGACAGGTCCTCCTACGAGCAGTACTTC.

This clone occurred a few times. This sequence joins TRBV14 and TRBJ2-6; the D gene is possibly TRBD2 (5 bases). Per the germline V gene, CDR1 is SGHDN and CDR2 is FVKESK. This CDR3 comprises 14 residues. Trimming pared 7 bases from V and 4 bases from J, leaving 11 bases between. CDR3 bases: TGTGCCAGCAAGTCGGAGGCCGGGGCCAACGTCCTGACTTTC. It yields the protein CASKSEAGANVLTF.